A selection of T cell receptor beta chains follows, all from one sample in a study of shared clonotypes between healthy human individuals. The method was immunoSEQ multiplex PCR; TCRdb's version includes in-frame clones alone and lacks a portion of them. The table records millions of clones, roughly 95% of them present only once. Source material: naive CD4+ T cells sorted from blood. The source is a man aged 18 to 29 in good health. The CDR3 runs from the conserved cysteine through the conserved F or W. Fields, in order: V gene, clone size, D gene, J gene, CDR3 DNA, CDR3 protein. The D gene is left open where the match is weak. Some rows have no size entry. The others give once, few or many, or a class for an expanded clone.

>TRBV7-2|.|.|TRBJ2-3
TGTGCCAGCAGCCCTCGCCCGCGGACAGCTAGAGATACGCAGTATTTT
CASSPRPRTARDTQYF
>TRBV30|.|TRBD1|TRBJ1-5
TGTGCCTGGACCAGGGGGAAGAGCAATCAGCCCCAGCATTTT
CAWTRGKSNQPQHF
>TRBV28|.|.|TRBJ1-2
TGTGCCAGCAGTGCTGCTGACGGCCGGTTCTATGGCTACACCTTC
CASSAADGRFYGYTF
>TRBV5-1|.|.|TRBJ2-1
TGCGCCAGCAGCTTGGCGGGGAACAGTTACAATGAGCAGTTCTTC
CASSLAGNSYNEQFF
>TRBV2|.|TRBD2|TRBJ2-1
TGTGCCAGCAGATCGGAGAGGACTAGCTGGCCCAATGAGCAGTTCTTC
CASRSERTSWPNEQFF
>TRBV6-6|.|.|TRBJ1-2
TGTGCCAGCAATCCCAATGACAGCTCCGGCTACACCTTC
CASNPNDSSGYTF
>TRBV19|.|.|TRBJ1-5
TGTGCCAGTAGGGCAGGGGTCCCGACGGGGAATCAGCCCCAGCATTTT
CASRAGVPTGNQPQHF
>TRBV7-2|few|TRBD1|TRBJ1-5
TGTGCCAGCAGCATACAGGGGTCGGGGCAGCCCCAGCATTTT
CASSIQGSGQPQHF
>TRBV6-4|.|.|TRBJ2-7
TGTGCCAGCAGTAGGGGATACGAGCAGTACTTC
CASSRGYEQYF
>TRBV11-2|.|.|TRBJ1-1
TGTGCCAGCAGCGTCCGAGAGAACACTGAAGCTTTCTTT
CASSVRENTEAFF
>TRBV5-1|few|.|TRBJ2-3
TGCGCCAGCAGCTTCGTTCCAGATACGCAGTATTTT
CASSFVPDTQYF